The 19 T cell receptor beta chains listed next were all sequenced from one sample in a study of blood T cells in healthy people across ages. With a J-beta primer mix and a sample-barcoded 5' primer, a second PCR ran about 7 to 12 cycles. TCRdb used MiXCR to reprocess the 5' RACE reads, holding one entry per CDR3 protein. The sample has approximately 730,000 distinct CDR3 sequences, less than 70% seen once; the top ten hold approximately 41%. Sequencing input: blood. The receptors were sampled from a man of 80 years or more in good health.

The CDR3 DNA follows: TGCAGTGCCAGCCGGACCACAGATACGCAGTATTTT. Translated: CSASRTTDTQYF. The chain carries TRBV20-1 and TRBJ2-3, with unresolved D. CDR1 and CDR2 from the germline V gene are DFQATT and SNEGSKA (reference sequence). The germline V and J ends were trimmed by 6 bases and 2 bases, with 9 bases remaining between them. The CDR3 contains 12 residues.

The table lists this clonotype with a few counts. This chain joins TRBV7-9 and TRBJ2-7, with a possible D match to TRBD1 (8 bases). Germline V gene sequence: CDR1 SEHNR, CDR2 FQNEAQ (reference sequence). The CDR3 is 15 residues long. V gave up 2 bases and J gave up 4 bases, with 15 bases separating them. The CDR3 spells CASSLSVQGGYEQYF. CDR3 nucleotides: TGTGCCAGCAGCTTAAGTGTACAGGGGGGGTACGAGCAGTACTTC. Combining the CDR3 with reference TRBV7-9 and TRBJ2-7 gives the whole variable domain DTGVSQNPRHKITKRGQNVTFRCDPISEHNRLYWYRQTLGQGPEFLTYFQNEAQLEKSRLLSDRFSAERPKGSFSTLEIQRTEQGDSAMYLCASSLSVQGGYEQYFGPGTRLTVT.

This clonotype was found a few times. The chain recombines TRBV5-6 with TRBJ2-3; D remains unclear. CDR1 and CDR2 from the germline V gene are SGHDT and YYEEEE. This CDR3 has 13 amino acids. Trimming removed 3 bases from V and 2 bases from J, with 7 bases in between. The CDR3 region has the DNA TGTGCCAGCAGCTGGCTGGCCACAGATACGCAGTATTTT. Translating it yields CASSWLATDTQYF.

The table lists this clonotype with a few counts. The chain is built from TRBV30 and TRBJ1-1; D possibly corresponds to TRBD1 (6 bases). CDR1 and CDR2 from the germline V gene are GTSNPN and SVGIG (reference sequence). This CDR3 region has 15 residues. The V and J ends lost 0 bases and 7 bases respectively, with 18 bases between them. As DNA, the CDR3 is TGTGCCTGGAGTGTCTTGACAGGTCTGAGGGGTGAAGCTTTCTTT. It specifies CAWSVLTGLRGEAFF.

This clonotype was found once. This chain links TRBV29-1 with TRBJ1-6; a weak D match, TRBD1 (6 bases). From germline, CDR1 is SQVTM and CDR2 ANQGSEA. V lost 5 bases to trimming and J lost 2 bases, with 10 bases between them. This CDR3 has 14 amino acids. The CDR3 is CSVRGTPYNSPLHF. CDR3 nucleotide sequence: TGCAGCGTTAGGGGGACGCCCTATAATTCACCCCTCCACTTT. Full variable domain (missing parts from reference TRBV29-1 and TRBJ1-6): SAVISQKPSRDICQRGTSLTIQCQVDSQVTMMFWYRQQPGQSLTLIATANQGSEATYESGFVIDKFPISRPNLTFSTLTVSNMSPEDSSIYLCSVRGTPYNSPLHFGNGTRLTVT.

This clonotype was recorded a few times. The chain has TRBV27 and TRBJ2-1; tentatively, D is TRBD2 (5 bases). The CDR3 has 19 amino acids. V lost 7 bases and J lost 0, with 25 bases in between. Germline V gene sequence: CDR1 MNHEY, CDR2 SMNVEV (reference sequence). This chain's CDR3 is CASTRGGQRSTSSYNEQFF. In DNA form, the CDR3 reads TGTGCCAGCACCCGGGGTGGGCAGAGATCTACTAGCTCCTACAATGAGCAGTTCTTC.

The rearrangement joins TRBV5-6 to TRBJ2-5; D perhaps matches TRBD1 (5 bases). The J call may be wrong; the DNA end is better matched by TRBJ2-7. CDR3 length: 15 amino acids. Germline values: CDR1 SGHDT, CDR2 YYEEEE. DNA for the CDR3: TGTGCCAGCAGCTTTAGGGGATCCCATTTAAACGAGCAGTACTTC. It yields the protein CASSFRGSHLNEQYF.

Notes on this clonotype: At one of its ends the junction is not consistent with the germline gene, which may arise from a read error. V usage is TRBV14 and J usage is TRBJ1-6; tentatively, D is TRBD1 (5 bases). Germline values: CDR1 SGHDN, CDR2 FVKESK. This CDR3 has 13 residues. The chain's CDR3 is CASNQPGTAPLHF. The CDR3 nucleotides are TGTGCCAGCAACCAACCAGGGACGGCACCCCTCCACTTT.

The chain combines TRBV10-2 with TRBJ1-2; D is perhaps TRBD1 (5 bases). Germline CDR1 is WSHSY and CDR2 is SAAADI. The CDR3 length is 13 residues. Deletions cut 10 bases from V and 8 bases from J, with 20 bases between. CDR3 protein: CANGTFPWRGYTF. The DNA of the CDR3 is TGCGCCAACGGGACTTTTCCTTGGAGAGGCTACACCTTC.

The rearrangement joins TRBV6-1 to TRBJ2-7; D is perhaps TRBD2 (5 bases). Germline V gene data show CDR1 as MNHNS and CDR2 as SASEGT. Trimming removed 8 bases at V and 0 bases at J, with 17 bases between. The CDR3 has 15 amino acids. The CDR3 spells CASPRGNGDSYEQYF. In DNA form, the CDR3 reads TGTGCCAGCCCCCGAGGAAACGGGGACTCCTACGAGCAGTACTTC.

The rearrangement uses TRBV9 and TRBJ2-1, with D possibly called TRBD1 or TRBD2 (5 bases each). The CDR3 is made up of 15 amino acids. Germline V gene data show CDR1 as SGDLS and CDR2 as YYNGEE. V dropped 0 bases and J dropped 8 bases, with 15 bases sitting between them. The CDR3 protein is CASSVGQWLRDEQFF. As DNA, the CDR3 is TGTGCCAGCAGCGTAGGACAGTGGTTGAGGGATGAGCAGTTCTTC.

This clonotype has at least ten counts. The chain has TRBV12-3 or TRBV12-4 and TRBJ1-5, with D maybe TRBD1 (5 bases). CDR3 size: 14 residues. CDR3 sequence (DNA): TGTGCTTCCGGCCAGGGCGGTAGCAATCAGCCCCAGCATTTT. It is translated as CASGQGGSNQPQHF.

This clonotype showed up just a few times. The chain uses TRBV27 and TRBJ1-5; D might be TRBD1 (5 bases). Deletions cut 8 bases from V and 7 bases from J, with 15 bases between. CDR1 is MNHEY, CDR2 SMNVEV, per germline (reference sequence). The CDR3 is 13 amino acids. CDR3: CASQPTAGQPQHF. The CDR3 DNA follows: TGTGCCAGCCAACCTACAGCAGGGCAGCCCCAGCATTTT.

The chain carries TRBV2 and TRBJ1-6, with TRBD1 matching over 8 bases. The CDR3 has 16 amino acids. Germline V lookup: CDR1 SNHLY, CDR2 FYNNEI. The trim removed 3 bases at V and 9 bases at J, leaving 10 bases unmatched. The CDR3 DNA reads as TGTGCCAGCAGTGACGGCATGGGCAGGGGGCTTTCACCCCTCCACTTT. Protein: CASSDGMGRGLSPLHF. The full variable domain, rest sourced from reference TRBV2 and TRBJ1-6, is EPEVTQTPSHQVTQMGQEVILRCVPISNHLYFYWYRQILGQKVEFLVSFYNNEISEKSEIFDDQFSVERPDGSNFTLKIRSTKLEDSAMYFCASSDGMGRGLSPLHFGNGTRLTVT.

V is TRBV9 and J is TRBJ2-3, with no clear D. Per germline, CDR1 SGDLS and CDR2 YYNGEE. This CDR3 has 13 amino acids. The ends were cut back, 3 bases at V and 2 bases at J, with 7 bases in the middle. The CDR3 nucleotides are TGTGCCAGCAGCGAAGGGAACACAGATACGCAGTATTTT. Translated: CASSEGNTDTQYF.

This clonotype was recorded a few times. The V call is TRBV29-1, the J call TRBJ2-3; no clear D gene. The V end lost 7 bases, the J end lost 5 bases, and 7 bases lay between the germline ends. This CDR3 spans 10 amino acids. Per germline, CDR1 SQVTM and CDR2 ANQGSEA. The CDR3 nucleotides are TGCAGCGCTGAGCTAGATACGCAGTATTTT. The encoded protein is CSAELDTQYF.

The chain couples TRBV27 to TRBJ2-1; TRBD2 agrees at 14 bases. In germline, CDR1 is MNHEY, CDR2 SMNVEV (reference sequence). Trimming at V came to 4 bases and at J to 8 bases, leaving 10 bases not matched to a gene. The length of the CDR3 is 17 residues. CDR3 region: CASSSLPTSGRGDEQFF. The CDR3 nucleotides read TGTGCCAGCAGTTCCCTACCGACTAGCGGGAGGGGCGATGAGCAGTTCTTC.

The V call is TRBV2, the J call TRBJ2-1; 8 positions agree with TRBD1. Looked up from germline, CDR1 is SNHLY and CDR2 is FYNNEI. CDR3 size: 13 residues. With 6 bases clipped from V and 9 bases from J, the junction kept 7 bases outside the gene matches. The CDR3 sequence is CASSIFDRGEQFF. In DNA form, the CDR3 reads TGTGCCAGCAGCATATTCGACAGGGGTGAGCAGTTCTTC.

This clonotype occurred a few times. The V and J genes are TRBV3-1 and TRBJ2-7, with 7 positions matching TRBD2. J lost 6 bases, V lost 1 base, and 9 bases had no gene match. The CDR3 spans 15 residues. Germline V CDR1 and CDR2: LGHDT, YNNKEL (reference sequence). DNA for the CDR3: TGTGCCAGCAGCCAAGTATTGGCGGGAGCCCCCGAGCAGTACTTC. It codes for CASSQVLAGAPEQYF.